This T cell receptor beta chain was profiled in a study of Tregs in tolerant kidney transplant recipients. Germline-derived CDR1 and CDR2 are SEHNR and FQNEAQ (reference sequence). The CDR3 consists of 15 residues. Between the trimmed V and J ends, which lost 0 bases and 1 base, there was a span of 9 bases. Some clones are missing from TCRdb's copy, which holds only in-frame ones; the method was immunoSEQ multiplex PCR. The sample records 92,000 or so clones, about 92% being singletons. The source is a human donor in good health. The rearrangement joins TRBV7-9 to TRBJ2-5, with D possibly matching TRBD2 (6 bases). Sequencing was performed on CD8+ T cells from blood. The CDR3 spells CASSLAGGVQETQYF. Here the CDR3 DNA reads TGTGCCAGCAGCTTAGCGGGGGGAGTCCAAGAGACCCAGTACTTC.